Below, 2 T cell receptor beta chains from the same sample are listed, as sequenced in a study of early T cells in non-severe SARS-CoV-2 infection. TCRdb called the 5' RACE reads again in MiXCR, with one record for every CDR3 protein. The table lists approximately 27,000 distinct CDR3 sequences, approximately 4.2% of them singletons. Sequencing was done on a sample of whole blood. The receptors originated from an adult who was a healthcare worker with PCR-confirmed SARS-CoV-2 infection or an uninfected control (not recorded which).

This clonotype occurred many times. The chain recombines TRBV7-6 with TRBJ2-5; 7 bases map to TRBD1. The CDR3 has 13 amino acids. CDR1 is SGHVS and CDR2 is FNYEAQ in the germline V gene. V lost 10 bases, J lost 4 bases, and 9 bases stayed unmatched. The CDR3 here is CATQLRDRETQYF. The CDR3 region has the DNA TGTGCCACCCAGCTTAGGGACAGAGAGACCCAGTACTTC.

This clonotype was seen ten or more times. The J gene is TRBJ2-1, the V gene TRBV19, with D tentatively TRBD1 or TRBD2 (5 bases each). CDR1 LNHDA and CDR2 SQIVND come from the germline V gene (reference sequence). This CDR3 has 15 residues. V was clipped by 4 bases and J by 3 bases, with 13 bases between them. The CDR3 protein is CASSRGTTGYNEQFF. The CDR3 bases are TGTGCCAGTAGTAGGGGGACCACCGGCTACAATGAGCAGTTCTTC. Supplemented by reference TRBV19 and TRBJ2-1, the full variable domain reads DGGITQSPKYLFRKEGQNVTLSCEQNLNHDAMYWYRQDPGQGLRLIYYSQIVNDFQKGDIAEGYSVSREKKESFPLTVTSAQKNPTAFYLCASSRGTTGYNEQFFGPGTRLTVL.